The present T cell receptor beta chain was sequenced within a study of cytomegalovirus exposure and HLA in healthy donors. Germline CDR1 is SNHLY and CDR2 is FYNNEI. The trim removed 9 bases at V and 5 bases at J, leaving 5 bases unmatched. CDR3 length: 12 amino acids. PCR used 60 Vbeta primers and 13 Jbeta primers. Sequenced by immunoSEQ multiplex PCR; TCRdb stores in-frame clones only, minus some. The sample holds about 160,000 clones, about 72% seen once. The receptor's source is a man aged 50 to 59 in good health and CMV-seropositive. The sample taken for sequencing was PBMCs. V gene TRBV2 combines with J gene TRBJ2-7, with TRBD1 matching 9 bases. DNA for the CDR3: TGTGCCAGAGGGGACAGGGAACACGAGCAGTACTTC. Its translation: CARGDREHEQYF.